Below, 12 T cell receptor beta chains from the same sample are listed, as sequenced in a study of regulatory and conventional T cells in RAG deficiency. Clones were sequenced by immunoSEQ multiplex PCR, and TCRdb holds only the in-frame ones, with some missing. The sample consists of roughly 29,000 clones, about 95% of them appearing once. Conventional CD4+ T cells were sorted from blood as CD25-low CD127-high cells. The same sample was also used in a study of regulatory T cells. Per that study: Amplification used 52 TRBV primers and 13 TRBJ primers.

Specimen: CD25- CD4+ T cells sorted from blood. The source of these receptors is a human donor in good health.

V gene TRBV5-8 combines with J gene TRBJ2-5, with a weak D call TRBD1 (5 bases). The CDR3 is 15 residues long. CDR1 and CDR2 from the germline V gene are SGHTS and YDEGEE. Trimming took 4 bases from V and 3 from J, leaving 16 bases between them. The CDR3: CASSRGFTRKETQYF. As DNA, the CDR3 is TGTGCCAGCAGCAGGGGTTTTACCCGAAAAGAGACCCAGTACTTC.

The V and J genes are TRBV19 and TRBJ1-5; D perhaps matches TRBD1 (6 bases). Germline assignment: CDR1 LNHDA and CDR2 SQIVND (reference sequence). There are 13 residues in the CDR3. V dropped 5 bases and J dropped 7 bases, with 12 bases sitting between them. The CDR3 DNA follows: TGTGCCAGTAGTCTCAGGGGATTCCAGCCCCAGCATTTT. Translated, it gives CASSLRGFQPQHF.

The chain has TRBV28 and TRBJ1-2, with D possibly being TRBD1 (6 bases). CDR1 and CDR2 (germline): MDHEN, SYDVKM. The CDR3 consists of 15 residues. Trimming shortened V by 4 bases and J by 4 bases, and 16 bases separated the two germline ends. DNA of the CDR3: TGTGCCAGCAGTTCCCCCTATACACAGGGCTATGGCTACACCTTC. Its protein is CASSSPYTQGYGYTF.

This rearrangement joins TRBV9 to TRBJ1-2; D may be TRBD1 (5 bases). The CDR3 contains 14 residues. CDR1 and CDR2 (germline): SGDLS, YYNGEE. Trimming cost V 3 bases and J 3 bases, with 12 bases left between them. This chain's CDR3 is CASSGSGRDYGYTF. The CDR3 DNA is TGTGCCAGCAGCGGAAGTGGCAGGGACTATGGCTACACCTTC.

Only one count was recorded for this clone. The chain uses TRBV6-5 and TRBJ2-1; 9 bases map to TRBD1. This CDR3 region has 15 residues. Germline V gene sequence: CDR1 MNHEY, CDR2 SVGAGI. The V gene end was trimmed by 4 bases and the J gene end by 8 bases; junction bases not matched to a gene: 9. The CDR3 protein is CASSSHGTGRDEQFF. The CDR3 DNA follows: TGTGCCAGCAGTTCCCACGGGACAGGGAGGGATGAGCAGTTCTTC.

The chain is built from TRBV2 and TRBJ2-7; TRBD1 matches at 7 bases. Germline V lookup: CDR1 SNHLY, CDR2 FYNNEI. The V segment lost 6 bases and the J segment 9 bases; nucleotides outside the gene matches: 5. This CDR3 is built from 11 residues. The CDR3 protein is CASRTGMGQYF. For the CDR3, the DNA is TGTGCCAGCAGGACAGGGATGGGGCAGTACTTC. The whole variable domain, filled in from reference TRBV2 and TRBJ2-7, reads EPEVTQTPSHQVTQMGQEVILRCVPISNHLYFYWYRQILGQKVEFLVSFYNNEISEKSEIFDDQFSVERPDGSNFTLKIRSTKLEDSAMYFCASRTGMGQYFGPGTRLTVT.

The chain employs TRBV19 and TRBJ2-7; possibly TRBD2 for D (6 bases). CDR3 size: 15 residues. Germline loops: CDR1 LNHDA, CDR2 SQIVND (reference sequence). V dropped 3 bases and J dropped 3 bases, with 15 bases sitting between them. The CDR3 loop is CASSISLGGIYEQYF. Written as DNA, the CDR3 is TGTGCCAGTAGTATTTCTCTTGGGGGGATCTACGAGCAGTACTTC.

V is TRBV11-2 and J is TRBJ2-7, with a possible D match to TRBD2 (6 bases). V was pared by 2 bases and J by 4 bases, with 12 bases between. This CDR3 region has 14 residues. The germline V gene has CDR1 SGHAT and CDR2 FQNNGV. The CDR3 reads CASSLSGGRYEQYF. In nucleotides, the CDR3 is TGTGCCAGCAGCTTATCCGGGGGTAGGTACGAGCAGTACTTC. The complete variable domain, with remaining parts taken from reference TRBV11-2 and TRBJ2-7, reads EAGVAQSPRYKIIEKRQSVAFWCNPISGHATLYWYQQILGQGPKLLIQFQNNGVVDDSQLPKDRFSAERLKGVDSTLKIQPAKLEDSAVYLCASSLSGGRYEQYFGPGTRLTVT.

The CDR3 coding sequence is TGCGCCAGCAGCCTCCCCCGGGGCACAGGGATTCATGAAAAACTGTTTTTT. Translating it yields CASSLPRGTGIHEKLFF. The V and J genes are TRBV5-1 and TRBJ1-4; D is perhaps TRBD1 (6 bases). V was trimmed by 4 bases and J by 6 bases, leaving 22 bases between them. The V gene's germline CDR1 is SGHRS and CDR2 YFSETQ. The CDR3 consists of 17 residues. Together with reference TRBV5-1 and TRBJ1-4, the CDR3 gives the full variable domain: KAGVTQTPRYLIKTRGQQVTLSCSPISGHRSVSWYQQTPGQGLQFLFEYFSETQRNKGNFPGRFSGRQFSNSRSEMNVSTLELGDSALYLCASSLPRGTGIHEKLFFGSGTQLSVL.

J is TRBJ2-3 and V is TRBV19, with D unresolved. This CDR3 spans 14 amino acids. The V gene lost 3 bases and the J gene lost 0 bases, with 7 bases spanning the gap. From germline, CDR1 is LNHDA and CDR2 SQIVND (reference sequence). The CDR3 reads CASSIVGSTDTQYF. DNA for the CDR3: TGTGCCAGTAGTATTGTGGGCAGCACAGATACGCAGTATTTT.

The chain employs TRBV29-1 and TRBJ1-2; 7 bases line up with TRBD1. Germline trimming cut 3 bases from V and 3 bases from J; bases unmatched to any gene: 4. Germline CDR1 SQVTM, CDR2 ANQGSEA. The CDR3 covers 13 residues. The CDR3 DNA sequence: TGCAGCGTTGACAAGGGGGCAGACTATGGCTACACCTTC. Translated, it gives CSVDKGADYGYTF.

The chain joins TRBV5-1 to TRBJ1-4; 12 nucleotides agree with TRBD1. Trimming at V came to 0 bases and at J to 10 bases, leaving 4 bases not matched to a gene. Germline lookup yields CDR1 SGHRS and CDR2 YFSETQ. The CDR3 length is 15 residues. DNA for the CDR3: TGCGCCAGCAGCTTGGAGGGGACAGGGGGCGGAAAACTGTTTTTT. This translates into CASSLEGTGGGKLFF.